This T cell receptor beta chain originates from a study of blood T cell repertoires in COVID-19. Turning to the study itself: Acute and convalescent COVID-19 specimens originated in the United States, Italy and Spain. T cells, B-cell-depleted T cells, or PBMCs provided the cDNA or gDNA that served as material.

V gave up 7 bases and J gave up 4 bases, with 14 bases separating them. This CDR3 region has 13 residues. Germline V CDR1 and CDR2: SGHRS, YFSETQ. Original processing methods: Estimates of nucleated cell counts were drawn from the amplification of reference gene primers. The repertoire was sequenced with immunoSEQ multiplex PCR; TCRdb's copy has only in-frame clones and lacks some. The V and J calls and clone size are taken from that table; D and trimming were inferred from the DNA. This sample has about 520,000 clones, with roughly 88% found just once. The rearrangement links TRBV5-1 to TRBJ1-1; D perhaps matches TRBD1 (5 bases). The receptor was isolated from a human donor in a cohort sampled during active COVID-19. Sequenced input: peripheral blood. The CDR3 DNA follows: TGCGCCAGCTTTGGGGAGGGGCGCACTGAAGCTTTCTTT. Its translation: CASFGEGRTEAFF. The full variable domain, rest sourced from reference TRBV5-1 and TRBJ1-1, is KAGVTQTPRYLIKTRGQQVTLSCSPISGHRSVSWYQQTPGQGLQFLFEYFSETQRNKGNFPGRFSGRQFSNSRSEMNVSTLELGDSALYLCASFGEGRTEAFFGQGTRLTVV.